This record covers a single TCR beta chain. These data originate in a study of T cell responses to AZD1222 COVID-19 vaccine. Sequencing used immunoSEQ multiplex PCR; TCRdb keeps in-frame clones, though not all of them. The sample lists 110,000 to 150,000 clones, 92% seen once, with about 3.7% in the top ten. There are 14 residues in the CDR3. Germline CDR1 and CDR2: MDHEN and SYDVKM. V was trimmed by 5 bases and J by 1 base, leaving 9 bases between them. The TCR comes from an adult in good health. The chain recombines TRBV28 with TRBJ2-1; possible D gene TRBD2, 5 bases. The sequences come from peripheral blood, collected on day 0 of AZD1222 vaccination. CDR3: CASSPSGSYNEQFF. The CDR3 DNA reads TGTGCCAGCAGTCCTTCGGGATCCTACAATGAGCAGTTCTTC.